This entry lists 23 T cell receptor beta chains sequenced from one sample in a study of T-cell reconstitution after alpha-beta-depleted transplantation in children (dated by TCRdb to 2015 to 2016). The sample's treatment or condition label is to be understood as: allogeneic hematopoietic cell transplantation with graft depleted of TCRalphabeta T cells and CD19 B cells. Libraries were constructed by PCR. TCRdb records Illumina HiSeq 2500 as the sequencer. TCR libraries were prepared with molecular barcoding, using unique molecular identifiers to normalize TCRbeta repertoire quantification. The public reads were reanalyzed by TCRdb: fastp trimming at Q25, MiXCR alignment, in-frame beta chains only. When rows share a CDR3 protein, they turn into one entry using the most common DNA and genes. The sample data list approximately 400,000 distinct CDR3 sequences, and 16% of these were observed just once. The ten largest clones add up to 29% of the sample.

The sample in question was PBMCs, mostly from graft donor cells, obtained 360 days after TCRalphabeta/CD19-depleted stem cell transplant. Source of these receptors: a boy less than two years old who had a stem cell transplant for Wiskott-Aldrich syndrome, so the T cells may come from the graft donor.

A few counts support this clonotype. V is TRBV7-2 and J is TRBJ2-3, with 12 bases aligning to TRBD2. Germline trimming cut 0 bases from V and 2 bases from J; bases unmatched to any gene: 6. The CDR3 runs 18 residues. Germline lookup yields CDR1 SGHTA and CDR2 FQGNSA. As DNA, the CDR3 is TGTGCCAGCAGCTTAGCGCGTCTAGCGGGGGGGCACACAGATACGCAGTATTTT. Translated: CASSLARLAGGHTDTQYF.

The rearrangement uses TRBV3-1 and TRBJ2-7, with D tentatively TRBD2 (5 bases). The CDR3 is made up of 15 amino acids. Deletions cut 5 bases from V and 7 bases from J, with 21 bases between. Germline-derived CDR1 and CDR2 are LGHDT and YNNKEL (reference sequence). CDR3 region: CASSYTWTARWEQYF. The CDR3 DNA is TGTGCCAGCAGCTATACTTGGACTGCAAGATGGGAGCAGTACTTC.

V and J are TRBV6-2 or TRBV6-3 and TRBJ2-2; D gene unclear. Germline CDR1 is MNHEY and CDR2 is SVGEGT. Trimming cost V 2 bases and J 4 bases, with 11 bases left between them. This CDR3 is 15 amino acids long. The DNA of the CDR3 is TGTGCCAGCAGTTACAGGCTATCCACCACCGGGGAGCTGTTTTTT. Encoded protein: CASSYRLSTTGELFF.

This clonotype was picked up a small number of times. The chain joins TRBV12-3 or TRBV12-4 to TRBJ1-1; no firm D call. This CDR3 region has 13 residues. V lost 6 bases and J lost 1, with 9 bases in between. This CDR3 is CASSHRQNTEAFF. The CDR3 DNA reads TGTGCCAGCAGCCATCGGCAGAACACTGAAGCTTTCTTT.

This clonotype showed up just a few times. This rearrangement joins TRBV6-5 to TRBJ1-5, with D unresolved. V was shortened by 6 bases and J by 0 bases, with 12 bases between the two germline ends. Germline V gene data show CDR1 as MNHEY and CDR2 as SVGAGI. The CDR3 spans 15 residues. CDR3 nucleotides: TGTGCCAGCAGGCGTGAAGACTTTAGCAATCAGCCCCAGCATTTT. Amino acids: CASRREDFSNQPQHF.

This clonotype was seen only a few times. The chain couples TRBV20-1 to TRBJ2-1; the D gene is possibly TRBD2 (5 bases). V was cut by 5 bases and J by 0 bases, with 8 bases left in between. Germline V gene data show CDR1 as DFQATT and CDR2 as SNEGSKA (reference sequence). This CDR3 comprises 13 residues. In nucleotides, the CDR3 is TGCAGTGCTCTAGGGAGCTCCTACAATGAGCAGTTCTTC. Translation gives CSALGSSYNEQFF.

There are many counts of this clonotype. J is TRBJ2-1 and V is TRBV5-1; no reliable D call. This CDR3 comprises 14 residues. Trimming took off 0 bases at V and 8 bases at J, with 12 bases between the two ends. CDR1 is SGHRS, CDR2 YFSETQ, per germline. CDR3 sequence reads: CASSLGTVKHEQFF. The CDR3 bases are TGCGCCAGCAGCTTGGGGACGGTCAAGCATGAGCAGTTCTTC.

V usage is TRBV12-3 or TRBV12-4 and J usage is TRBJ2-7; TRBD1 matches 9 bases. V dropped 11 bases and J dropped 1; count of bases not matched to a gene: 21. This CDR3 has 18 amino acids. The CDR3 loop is CASAPRGTGTPGSYEQYF. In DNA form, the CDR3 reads TGTGCCTCAGCACCTAGGGGGACAGGGACGCCTGGGTCCTACGAGCAGTACTTC.

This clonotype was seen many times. The CDR3 nucleotides read TGTGCCAGCAGTTTAAGGGGGGGGATCGGTTACAATGAGCAGTTCTTC. Translation gives CASSLRGGIGYNEQFF. This chain links TRBV12-3 or TRBV12-4 with TRBJ2-1; maybe TRBD2 (7 bases). The CDR3 has 16 residues. The ends were cut back, 2 bases at V and 4 bases at J, with 15 bases in the middle.

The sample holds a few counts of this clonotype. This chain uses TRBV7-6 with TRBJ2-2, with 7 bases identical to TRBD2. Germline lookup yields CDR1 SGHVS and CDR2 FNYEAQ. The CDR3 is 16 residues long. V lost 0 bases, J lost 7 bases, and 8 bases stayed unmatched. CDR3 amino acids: CASSLAAGTTYGELFF. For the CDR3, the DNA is TGTGCCAGCAGCTTAGCTGCCGGGACTACCTACGGGGAGCTGTTTTTT.

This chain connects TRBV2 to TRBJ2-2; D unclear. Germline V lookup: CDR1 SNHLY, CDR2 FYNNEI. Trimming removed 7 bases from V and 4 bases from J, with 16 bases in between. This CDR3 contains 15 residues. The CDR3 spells CASTERARGTGELFF. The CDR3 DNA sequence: TGTGCCAGCACCGAACGGGCTCGAGGCACCGGGGAGCTGTTTTTT.

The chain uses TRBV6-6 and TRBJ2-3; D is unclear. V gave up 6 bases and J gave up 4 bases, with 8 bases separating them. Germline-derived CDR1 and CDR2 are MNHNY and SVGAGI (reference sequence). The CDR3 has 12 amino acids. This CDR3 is CASRPHADTQYF. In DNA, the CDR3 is TGTGCCAGCAGGCCGCACGCAGATACGCAGTATTTT.

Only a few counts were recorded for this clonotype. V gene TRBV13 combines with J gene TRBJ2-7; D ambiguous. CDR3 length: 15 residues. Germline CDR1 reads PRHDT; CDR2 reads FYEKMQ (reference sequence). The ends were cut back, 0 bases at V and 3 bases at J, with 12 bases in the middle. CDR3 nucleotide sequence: TGTGCCAGCAGCTTAGGCAAATACAGCCTCTACGAGCAGTACTTC. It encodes CASSLGKYSLYEQYF.

DNA for the CDR3: TGTGCCAGCAGCCCGGAACTTGCTAGCGGACTCAATGAGCAGTTCTTC. This encodes CASSPELASGLNEQFF. The chain links TRBV7-2 to TRBJ2-1, with 7 bases fitting TRBD2. Germline V CDR1 and CDR2: SGHTA, FQGNSA. Trimming removed 5 bases from V and 6 bases from J; junction bases left unmatched: 13. The CDR3 is 16 amino acids.

The CDR3 DNA sequence: TGCAGTGCTAGGTCGGGGGGAGGAGTCGACGAGCAGTACTTC. Its protein product is CSARSGGGVDEQYF. The chain links TRBV20-1 to TRBJ2-7; TRBD2 matches at 7 bases. The CDR3 is 14 residues long. CDR1 and CDR2 (germline): DFQATT, SNEGSKA (reference sequence). The ends lost 3 bases at V and 5 bases at J; junction bases unmatched: 10.

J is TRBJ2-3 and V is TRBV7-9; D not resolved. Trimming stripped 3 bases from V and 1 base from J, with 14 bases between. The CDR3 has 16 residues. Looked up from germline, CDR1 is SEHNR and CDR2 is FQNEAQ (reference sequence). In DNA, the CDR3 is TGTGCCAGCAGCTTCACACTTCGGGTCGGCACAGATACGCAGTATTTT. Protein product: CASSFTLRVGTDTQYF.

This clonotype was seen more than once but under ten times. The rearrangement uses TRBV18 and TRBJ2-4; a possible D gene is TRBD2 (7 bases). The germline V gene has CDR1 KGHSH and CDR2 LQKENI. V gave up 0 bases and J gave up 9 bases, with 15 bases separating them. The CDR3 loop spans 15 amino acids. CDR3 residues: CASSPPGRGDAIQYF. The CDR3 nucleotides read TGTGCCAGCTCACCACCGGGGAGGGGGGATGCCATTCAGTACTTC.

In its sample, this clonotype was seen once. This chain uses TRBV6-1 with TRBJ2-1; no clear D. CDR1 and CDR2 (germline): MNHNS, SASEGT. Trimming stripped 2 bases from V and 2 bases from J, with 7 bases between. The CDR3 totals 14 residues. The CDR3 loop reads CASSETRTYNEQFF. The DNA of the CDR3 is TGTGCCAGCAGTGAAACCCGTACCTACAATGAGCAGTTCTTC.

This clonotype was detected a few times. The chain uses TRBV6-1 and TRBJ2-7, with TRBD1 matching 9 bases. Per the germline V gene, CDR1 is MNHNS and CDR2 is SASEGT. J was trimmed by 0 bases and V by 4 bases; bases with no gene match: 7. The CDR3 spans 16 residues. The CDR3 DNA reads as TGTGCCAGCAGTGTTACCGGGACAGGGAGCTCCTACGAGCAGTACTTC. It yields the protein CASSVTGTGSSYEQYF.

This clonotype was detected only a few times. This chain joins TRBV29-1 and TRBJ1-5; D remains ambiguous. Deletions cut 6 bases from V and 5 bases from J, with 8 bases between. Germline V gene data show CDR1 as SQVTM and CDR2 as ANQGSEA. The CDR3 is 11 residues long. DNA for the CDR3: TGCAGCGTGGGCGGCGATCAGCCCCAGCATTTT. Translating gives CSVGGDQPQHF.

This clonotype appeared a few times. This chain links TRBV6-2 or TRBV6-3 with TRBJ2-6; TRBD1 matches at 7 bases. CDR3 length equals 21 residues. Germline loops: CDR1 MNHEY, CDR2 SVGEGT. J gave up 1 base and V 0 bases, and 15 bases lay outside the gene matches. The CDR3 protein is CASSYSRAGGNPFSGANVLTF. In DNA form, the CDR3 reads TGTGCCAGCAGTTACTCCAGGGCAGGGGGTAATCCATTTTCTGGGGCCAACGTCCTGACTTTC.

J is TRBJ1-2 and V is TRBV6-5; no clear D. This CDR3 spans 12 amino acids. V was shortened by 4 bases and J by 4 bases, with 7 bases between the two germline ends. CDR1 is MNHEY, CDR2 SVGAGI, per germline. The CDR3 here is CASSSNSYGYTF. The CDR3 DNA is TGTGCCAGCAGTTCGAATAGCTATGGCTACACCTTC.

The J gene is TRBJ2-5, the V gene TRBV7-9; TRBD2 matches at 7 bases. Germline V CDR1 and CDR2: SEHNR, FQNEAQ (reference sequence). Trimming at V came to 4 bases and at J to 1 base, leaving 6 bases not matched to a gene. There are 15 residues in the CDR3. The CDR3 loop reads CASSSGEGVQETQYF. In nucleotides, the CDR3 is TGTGCCAGCAGCTCTGGGGAGGGAGTCCAAGAGACCCAGTACTTC.